Each of the 17 T cell receptor beta chains below was sequenced from the same sample in a study of STAT5B mutations in CD4+ large granular lymphocyte leukemia. Generated by immunoSEQ multiplex PCR, the TCRdb table keeps only in-frame clones and is missing some. The sample holds about 50,000 clones, about four fifths seen once. The source material was CD4+ T cells from blood buffy coats. These receptors were obtained from a human donor in good health.

The chain employs TRBV5-6 and TRBJ2-3, with 8 bases that match TRBD1. The V segment lost 2 bases and the J segment 4 bases; nucleotides outside the gene matches: 3. Per the germline V gene, CDR1 is SGHDT and CDR2 is YYEEEE. This CDR3 has 14 residues. The CDR3 region is CASSLGQGPDTQYF. CDR3 in DNA: TGTGCCAGCAGCTTAGGACAGGGCCCAGATACGCAGTATTTT.

The CDR3: CASSLSGKRGYTF. Here the CDR3 DNA reads TGTGCCAGCAGCTTATCGGGAAAGCGGGGCTACACCTTC. The chain employs TRBV5-6 and TRBJ1-2; D is ambiguous. The germline gives CDR1 SGHDT, CDR2 YYEEEE. Deletions cut 2 bases from V and 8 bases from J, with 13 bases between. The CDR3 is made up of 13 amino acids. The full variable domain, in which reference TRBV5-6 and TRBJ1-2 provide the parts outside the CDR3, is DAGVTQSPTHLIKTRGQQVTLRCSPKSGHDTVSWYQQALGQGPQFIFQYYEEEERQRGNFPDRFSGHQFPNYSSELNVNALLLGDSALYLCASSLSGKRGYTFGSGTRLTVV.

V is TRBV5-1 and J is TRBJ2-5, with no clear D. Trimming pared 1 base from V and 0 bases from J, leaving 7 bases between. The germline CDR1 and CDR2 sequences are SGHRS and YFSETQ. CDR3 length: 14 amino acids. This chain's CDR3 is CASSLFGHQETQYF. The CDR3 nucleotides read TGCGCCAGCAGCTTGTTTGGCCACCAAGAGACCCAGTACTTC.

The genes are TRBV7-6 and TRBJ1-1; D might be TRBD1 (5 bases). The V end was cut by 1 base, the J end by 9 bases, with 6 bases between. This CDR3 contains 11 residues. Looked up from germline, CDR1 is SGHVS and CDR2 is FNYEAQ. CDR3 protein: CASSLVGQAFF. Written as DNA, the CDR3 is TGTGCCAGCAGCTTAGTGGGACAAGCTTTCTTT.

The chain employs TRBV5-1 and TRBJ2-5, with 9 bases identical to TRBD2. Germline trimming cut 0 bases from V and 7 bases from J; bases unmatched to any gene: 10. The CDR3 runs 16 residues. Germline V CDR1 and CDR2: SGHRS, YFSETQ. The DNA for the CDR3 is TGCGCCAGCAGCTTGGAAGCGGGACTAGCAATTGGGACCCAGTACTTC. This codes for CASSLEAGLAIGTQYF.

The chain is built from TRBV6-1 and TRBJ2-7, with 9 positions matching TRBD2. Germline values: CDR1 MNHNS, CDR2 SASEGT. J was trimmed by 4 bases and V by 7 bases; bases with no gene match: 5. The length of the CDR3 is 13 residues. CDR3 amino acids: CASTREGSYEQYF. CDR3 in DNA: TGTGCCAGCACGCGGGAGGGTAGTTACGAGCAGTACTTC.

V gene TRBV5-1 combines with J gene TRBJ2-5; no clear D. Germline V gene sequence: CDR1 SGHRS, CDR2 YFSETQ. The CDR3 runs 12 residues. The CDR3 coding sequence is TGCTCCTCTAGAAGGTCTCAAGAGACCCAGTACTTC. This codes for CSSRRSQETQYF.

The V gene is TRBV5-4, the J gene TRBJ2-3; D unresolved. The ends were cut back, 4 bases at V and 2 bases at J, with 5 bases in the middle. Germline V gene data show CDR1 as SGHNT and CDR2 as YYREEE (reference sequence). The CDR3 spans 12 residues. CDR3: CASSRNTDTQYF. As DNA, the CDR3 is TGTGCCAGCAGCCGAAACACAGATACGCAGTATTTT.

The sample holds one count of this clone. The chain links TRBV5-3 to TRBJ2-3; D may be TRBD1 or TRBD2 (5 bases each). TRBV5-3 is flagged as an ORF with uncertain function. V lost 3 bases to trimming and J lost 4 bases, with 18 bases between them. The CDR3 sequence is 16 residues long. As DNA, the CDR3 is TGTGCCAGAAGCTCCCGGGACCACAAAGGGGCAGATACGCAGTATTTT. It is translated as CARSSRDHKGADTQYF.

This chain connects TRBV5-1 to TRBJ2-1; 9 nucleotides agree with TRBD2. V shed 4 bases, J shed 5 bases, and the junction held 10 bases outside the gene matches. There are 16 residues in the CDR3. Germline CDR1 reads SGHRS; CDR2 reads YFSETQ. CDR3 in amino acids: CASSPPMVAGDNEQFF. CDR3 nucleotides: TGCGCCAGCAGCCCCCCCATGGTAGCGGGAGACAATGAGCAGTTCTTC.

The sample holds one count of this clone. The rearrangement joins TRBV29-1 to TRBJ1-1; TRBD1 is a possible D gene (5 bases). Germline-derived CDR1 and CDR2 are SQVTM and ANQGSEA. The CDR3 runs 15 residues. V lost 4 bases to trimming and J lost 0 bases, with 15 bases between them. The CDR3 here is CSVGQGRGMNTEAFF. As DNA, the CDR3 is TGCAGCGTTGGGCAGGGTCGAGGTATGAACACTGAAGCTTTCTTT. The entire variable domain, with the rest obtained from reference TRBV29-1 and TRBJ1-1, is as follows: SAVISQKPSRDICQRGTSLTIQCQVDSQVTMMFWYRQQPGQSLTLIATANQGSEATYESGFVIDKFPISRPNLTFSTLTVSNMSPEDSSIYLCSVGQGRGMNTEAFFGQGTRLTVV.

This clone was seen only a few times. The chain recombines TRBV29-1 with TRBJ2-7, with TRBD2 as a possible D gene (6 bases). Deletions cut 5 bases from V and 5 bases from J, with 10 bases between. Germline-derived CDR1 and CDR2 are SQVTM and ANQGSEA. The CDR3 spans 11 residues. For the CDR3, the DNA is TGCAGCGTTCCCCCGGGGGACGAGCAGTACTTC. It specifies CSVPPGDEQYF.

The chain uses TRBV28 and TRBJ1-1; no clear D. Germline V gene data show CDR1 as MDHEN and CDR2 as SYDVKM. This CDR3 spans 15 amino acids. Trimming shortened V by 4 bases and J by 1 base, and 13 bases separated the two germline ends. The CDR3 spells CASSWIGAGNTEAFF. Written as DNA, the CDR3 is TGTGCCAGCAGTTGGATCGGTGCAGGGAACACTGAAGCTTTCTTT.

The chain joins TRBV7-2 to TRBJ2-7, with D uncertain. The CDR3 runs to 16 residues. V was trimmed by 1 base and J by 1 base, leaving 14 bases between them. Per the germline V gene, CDR1 is SGHTA and CDR2 is FQGNSA. The CDR3 loop is CASSLVGRAQSYEQYF. DNA for the CDR3: TGTGCCAGCAGCTTAGTTGGCCGTGCCCAATCCTACGAGCAGTACTTC.

The chain recombines TRBV27 with TRBJ2-6; D remains ambiguous. In germline, CDR1 is MNHEY, CDR2 SMNVEV (reference sequence). Trimming removed 7 bases at V and 0 bases at J, with 10 bases between. The CDR3 is made up of 15 amino acids. The CDR3 DNA sequence: TGTGCCAGCACTCGGGCCTCCTCTGGGGCCAACGTCCTGACTTTC. This sequence encodes CASTRASSGANVLTF.

This clone was recorded a few times. The V gene is TRBV5-1, the J gene TRBJ1-6; possibly TRBD1 for D (6 bases). V lost 0 bases and J lost 6, with 10 bases in between. This CDR3 spans 15 amino acids. The germline V gene encodes CDR1 SGHRS and CDR2 YFSETQ. The CDR3 DNA is TGCGCCAGCAGCTTGGGGACAGCCCCTAATTCACCCCTCCACTTT. Residues: CASSLGTAPNSPLHF.

The chain joins TRBV10-3 to TRBJ1-4; perhaps TRBD1 as D (6 bases). The CDR3 consists of 13 residues. CDR1 is ENHRY, CDR2 SYGVKD, per germline. V shed 6 bases and J shed 8 bases, with 13 bases lying between them. The CDR3 sequence: CAIRQGAGEKLFF. CDR3 coding DNA: TGTGCCATCAGACAGGGTGCGGGGGAAAAACTGTTTTTT.